The 19 T cell receptor beta chains presented below share a single source sample, sequenced in a study of T cells in localized non-small cell lung cancer. Clones were sequenced by immunoSEQ multiplex PCR, and TCRdb holds only the in-frame ones, with some missing. The table has 25,000 to 30,000 clones, less than 95% seen once; the top ten hold 28%. The sequences come from peripheral blood, collected before any cancer treatment. These receptors all stem from an older female donor with stage I lung adenocarcinoma.

The CDR3 region has the DNA TGTGCCAGTAGTCCCCGAGGGGGCATTAATTCACCCCTCCACTTT. It is translated as CASSPRGGINSPLHF. The rearrangement links TRBV19 to TRBJ1-6; 7 bases are shared with TRBD1. With V trimmed by 5 bases and J by 6 bases, 7 bases remained unmatched. Per the germline V gene, CDR1 is LNHDA and CDR2 is SQIVND (reference sequence). The length of the CDR3 is 15 residues.

The chain combines TRBV5-1 with TRBJ2-3; the match to TRBD2 covers 10 bases. The CDR3 totals 16 residues. The germline CDR1 and CDR2 sequences are SGHRS and YFSETQ. V lost 0 bases to trimming and J lost 4 bases; unmatched junction nucleotides: 5. The CDR3 DNA is TGCGCCAGCAGCTTGGTCCCTAGCGGGAGCTCAGATACGCAGTATTTT. The encoded protein is CASSLVPSGSSDTQYF.

V gene TRBV19 combines with J gene TRBJ2-7; either TRBD1 or TRBD2 may supply D (6 bases each). Germline CDR1 LNHDA, CDR2 SQIVND (reference sequence). V was trimmed by 4 bases and J by 0 bases, leaving 13 bases between them. The CDR3 has 15 amino acids. The CDR3 DNA reads TGTGCCAGTAGTAGAGGGGGAGGAAACTCCTACGAGCAGTACTTC. Encoded protein: CASSRGGGNSYEQYF.

In this sample, this clone turned up once. This chain uses TRBV18 with TRBJ2-5, with TRBD2 matching over 7 bases. CDR1 KGHSH and CDR2 LQKENI come from the germline V gene. The CDR3 covers 16 residues. V was pared by 3 bases and J by 2 bases, with 9 bases of the junction left unmatched. The CDR3 region is CASSPIRLASQETQYF. The CDR3 DNA follows: TGTGCCAGCTCACCTATCCGACTAGCTAGTCAAGAGACCCAGTACTTC.

This chain connects TRBV7-6 to TRBJ1-1, with 7 bases lining up with TRBD1. V dropped 3 bases and J dropped 6; count of bases not matched to a gene: 4. Germline V gene lookup returns CDR1 SGHVS and CDR2 FNYEAQ. There are 13 residues in the CDR3. CDR3 amino acids: CASSFGQVSEAFF. The CDR3 nucleotides are TGTGCCAGCAGCTTCGGACAGGTCTCTGAAGCTTTCTTT.

The rearrangement uses TRBV5-1 and TRBJ1-2, with D uncertain. The V end was cut by 5 bases, the J end by 4 bases, with 15 bases between. Germline-derived CDR1 and CDR2 are SGHRS and YFSETQ. The CDR3 consists of 14 residues. CDR3 region: CASRYQADSYGYTF. In DNA, the CDR3 is TGCGCCAGCAGATACCAGGCGGATAGCTATGGCTACACCTTC.

The chain carries TRBV6-1 and TRBJ1-1, with D possibly TRBD1 on 5 matching bases. The V end was cut by 7 bases, the J end by 0 bases, with 15 bases between. This CDR3 has 15 residues. Germline V gene sequence: CDR1 MNHNS, CDR2 SASEGT. CDR3: CASTDPGRVNTEAFF. The CDR3 nucleotides read TGTGCCAGCACCGATCCAGGGCGAGTGAACACTGAAGCTTTCTTT.

The chain employs TRBV28 and TRBJ2-1, with D maybe TRBD2 (6 bases). CDR3 length: 11 amino acids. CDR1 MDHEN and CDR2 SYDVKM come from the germline V gene. The V end lost 2 bases, the J end lost 12 bases, and 8 bases lay between the germline ends. The CDR3 region has the DNA TGTGCCAGCAGTTTAGCGGAGGGGCAGTTCTTC. Translation: CASSLAEGQFF.

The gene calls are TRBV7-3 and TRBJ2-3; D is uncertain. Germline CDR1 and CDR2: SGHTA and FQGTGA. This CDR3 spans 14 amino acids. V was clipped by 4 bases and J by 2 bases, with 10 bases between them. The CDR3, as DNA: TGTGCCAGCAGCTATAGGGCTACCACAGATACGCAGTATTTT. Its translation: CASSYRATTDTQYF.

The rearrangement links TRBV7-3 to TRBJ2-3; the D is unclear. This CDR3 is 14 amino acids long. V was cut by 4 bases and J by 0 bases, with 8 bases left in between. Per germline, CDR1 SGHTA and CDR2 FQGTGA. The CDR3 here is CASSSDGSTDTQYF. DNA for the CDR3: TGTGCCAGCAGCTCTGACGGGAGCACAGATACGCAGTATTTT.

This clone was recorded once. V usage is TRBV5-1 and J usage is TRBJ2-5; D remains unclear. Germline V gene lookup returns CDR1 SGHRS and CDR2 YFSETQ. The CDR3 loop spans 17 amino acids. V lost 1 base and J 1 base, leaving 17 bases between the germline ends. The CDR3, as DNA: TGCGCCAGCAGCTTGTTAGGTCAGATCAACCTCCAAGAGACCCAGTACTTC. This translates into CASSLLGQINLQETQYF.

As to this clone: This CDR3 is also generated by other DNA sequences in the sample. The gene calls are TRBV5-5 and TRBJ1-1; D is ambiguous. The V end lost 3 bases, the J end lost 3 bases, and 15 bases lay between the germline ends. The CDR3 length is 15 residues. Germline V lookup: CDR1 SGHKS, CDR2 YYEKEE (reference sequence). CDR3 nucleotides: TGTGCCAGCAGCTGGGGATCAACGTCTCACACTGAAGCTTTCTTT. This gives the protein CASSWGSTSHTEAFF.

The rearrangement uses TRBV5-1 and TRBJ1-1, with 7 positions matching TRBD1. Germline loops: CDR1 SGHRS, CDR2 YFSETQ. CDR3 length equals 15 residues. V lost 4 bases and J lost 0; bases outside the gene matches: 6. For the CDR3, the DNA is TGCGCCAGCAGCCCCCGGACAGGCTTGAACACTGAAGCTTTCTTT. Translated, it gives CASSPRTGLNTEAFF.

This rearrangement joins TRBV5-1 to TRBJ2-3, with TRBD2 as a possible D gene (6 bases). V shed 2 bases and J shed 0 bases, with 10 bases lying between them. Per germline, CDR1 SGHRS and CDR2 YFSETQ. This CDR3 comprises 15 residues. CDR3 in amino acids: CASSFEGTSTDTQYF. The CDR3 nucleotides are TGCGCCAGCAGCTTTGAGGGGACTAGCACAGATACGCAGTATTTT.

The rearrangement joins TRBV30 to TRBJ1-1; D possibly corresponds to TRBD1 (5 bases). V lost 7 bases and J lost 4, with 16 bases in between. Germline lookup yields CDR1 GTSNPN and CDR2 SVGIG (reference sequence). The CDR3 sequence is 13 residues long. The DNA of the CDR3 is TGTGCCTCCTATCATGGGGGAGTCACTGAAGCTTTCTTT. Its protein product is CASYHGGVTEAFF.

The chain employs TRBV12-5 and TRBJ2-3; D unclear. Trimming cost V 6 bases and J 6 bases, with 13 bases left between them. Germline CDR1 and CDR2: LGHNT and FRNRAP. The CDR3 is 13 residues long. CDR3 DNA sequence: TGTGCTAGTGGCCAAAGTGGTGGCGATACGCAGTATTTT. Translation: CASGQSGGDTQYF.

The rearrangement links TRBV30 to TRBJ1-1, with TRBD1 identical over 10 bases. With 3 bases clipped from V and 5 bases from J, the junction kept 3 bases outside the gene matches. CDR1 GTSNPN and CDR2 SVGIG come from the germline V gene (reference sequence). The CDR3 sequence is 13 residues long. In DNA form, the CDR3 reads TGTGCCTGGAGGCGGACAGGGGGAACTGAAGCTTTCTTT. Protein product: CAWRRTGGTEAFF.

The table lists this clone with a count of one. The V and J genes are TRBV7-9 and TRBJ2-3, with D possibly matching TRBD2 (5 bases). The V gene lost 4 bases and the J gene lost 3 bases, with 11 bases spanning the gap. This CDR3 spans 14 amino acids. In germline, CDR1 is SEHNR, CDR2 FQNEAQ (reference sequence). In DNA, the CDR3 is TGTGCCAGCAGCTCCGGACCGGGGACAGATACGCAGTATTTT. This encodes CASSSGPGTDTQYF.

V is TRBV7-6 and J is TRBJ1-1; D is unclear. The germline V gene encodes CDR1 SGHVS and CDR2 FNYEAQ. This CDR3 is built from 14 residues. V dropped 3 bases and J dropped 4 bases, with 12 bases sitting between them. The CDR3 bases are TGTGCCAGCAGCTTTTTGAAGGGCAGCACTGAAGCTTTCTTT. Residues: CASSFLKGSTEAFF.